These 2 T cell receptor beta chains were all obtained from the same sample, sequenced in a study of blood T cell repertoires in COVID-19. The assay was immunoSEQ multiplex PCR, and TCRdb's table has in-frame clones only and misses some. This sample has more than 200,000 clones, with 83% found just once. Sequencing used peripheral blood. These receptors all stem from a man aged 40-50 years with active or convalescent COVID-19.

This clone was detected once. V usage is TRBV19 and J usage is TRBJ1-2, with D possibly being TRBD1 (5 bases). CDR3 size: 19 residues. V was pared by 3 bases and J by 0 bases, with 23 bases between. Germline-derived CDR1 and CDR2 are LNHDA and SQIVND (reference sequence). CDR3 nucleotides: TGTGCCAGTAGTATGGGCCCGTTACAGGCGGGGGTAGCTAACTATGGCTACACCTTC. Translated, it gives CASSMGPLQAGVANYGYTF.

The CDR3, as DNA: TGTGCCATCAGTGAGAGCGGTTTGGGCTCTGGGGCCAACGTCCTGACTTTC. This translates into CAISESGLGSGANVLTF. The genes are TRBV10-3 and TRBJ2-6; a possible D gene is TRBD2 (5 bases). This CDR3 region has 17 residues. V was cut by 2 bases and J by 0 bases, with 11 bases left in between. Germline CDR1 ENHRY, CDR2 SYGVKD.